The clone carrying this TCR beta chain was observed a few times. No antigen is known for it. This entry is derived from a study of CD8 T cells in ankylosing spondylitis. Points from the study as a whole: Matched synovial fluid from ankylosing spondylitis patients was reported to be enriched for disease-linked clones. Seemingly distinctive of ankylosing spondylitis blood was a TCR beta motif formed by eight highly homologous variants.

Libraries for TCR beta were made by quantitative 5'-RACE with molecular barcodes. In TCRdb, the 5' RACE reads were re-called with MiXCR into one record per CDR3 protein. The sample has about 250,000 distinct CDR3 sequences; 20% to 30% are singletons. This CDR3 is 12 amino acids long. Germline lookup yields CDR1 DFQATT and CDR2 SNEGSKA (reference sequence). Trimming took off 4 bases at V and 5 bases at J, with 9 bases between the two ends. Material for sequencing was blood, either unsorted or a sorted T cell fraction (not recorded which). The chain carries TRBV20-1 and TRBJ1-5; unclear D gene. The origin of this receptor is a male donor with ankylosing spondylitis or in good health (not recorded which). CDR3 protein: CSATQEDQPQHF. As DNA, the CDR3 is TGCAGTGCTACGCAGGAGGATCAGCCCCAGCATTTT.